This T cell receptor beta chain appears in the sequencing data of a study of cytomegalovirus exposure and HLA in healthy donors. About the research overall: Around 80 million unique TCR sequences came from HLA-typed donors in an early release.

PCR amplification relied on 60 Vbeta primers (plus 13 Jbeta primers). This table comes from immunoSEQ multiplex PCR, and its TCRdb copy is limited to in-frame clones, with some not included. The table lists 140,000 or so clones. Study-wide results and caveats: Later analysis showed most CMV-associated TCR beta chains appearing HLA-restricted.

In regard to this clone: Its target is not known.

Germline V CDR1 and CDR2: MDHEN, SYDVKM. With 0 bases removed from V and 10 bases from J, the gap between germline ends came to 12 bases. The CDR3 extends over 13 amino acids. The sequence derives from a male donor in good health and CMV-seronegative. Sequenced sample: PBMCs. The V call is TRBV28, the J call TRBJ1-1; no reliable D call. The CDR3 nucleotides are TGTGCCAGCAGTTTATGGTCCGGCCGGAGAGCTTTCTTT. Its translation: CASSLWSGRRAFF.